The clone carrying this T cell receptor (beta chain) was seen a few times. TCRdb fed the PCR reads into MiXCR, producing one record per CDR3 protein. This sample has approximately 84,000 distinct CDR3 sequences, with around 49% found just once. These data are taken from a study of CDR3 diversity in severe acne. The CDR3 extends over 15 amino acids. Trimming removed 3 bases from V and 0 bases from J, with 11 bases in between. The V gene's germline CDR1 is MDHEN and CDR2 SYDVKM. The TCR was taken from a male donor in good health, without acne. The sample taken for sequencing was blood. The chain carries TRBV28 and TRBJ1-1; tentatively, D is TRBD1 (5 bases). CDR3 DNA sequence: TGTGCCAGCAGTTTTACAGGTTTTATGAACACTGAAGCTTTCTTT. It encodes CASSFTGFMNTEAFF.